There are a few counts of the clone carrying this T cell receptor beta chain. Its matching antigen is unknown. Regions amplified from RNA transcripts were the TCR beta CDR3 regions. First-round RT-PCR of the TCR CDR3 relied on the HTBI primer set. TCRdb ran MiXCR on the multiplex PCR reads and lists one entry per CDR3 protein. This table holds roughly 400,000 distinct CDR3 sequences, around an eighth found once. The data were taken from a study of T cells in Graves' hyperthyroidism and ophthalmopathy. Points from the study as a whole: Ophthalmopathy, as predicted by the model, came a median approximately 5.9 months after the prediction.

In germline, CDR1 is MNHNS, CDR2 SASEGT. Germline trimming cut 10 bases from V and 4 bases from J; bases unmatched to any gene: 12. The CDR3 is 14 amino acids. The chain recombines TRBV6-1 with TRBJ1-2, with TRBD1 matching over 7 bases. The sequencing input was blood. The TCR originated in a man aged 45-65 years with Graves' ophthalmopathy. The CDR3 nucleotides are TGTGCCACGACTACCTTTGGGACAGCCTATGGCTACACCTTC. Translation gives CATTTFGTAYGYTF.